This T cell receptor beta chain was identified in a study of cytomegalovirus exposure and HLA in healthy donors. Looking at the study overall: In terms of ancestry, the Caucasian-associated cluster contained around four fifths of the 300 to 400 genotyped donors.

This CDR3 has 15 amino acids. Germline-derived CDR1 and CDR2 are SGHTA and FQGTGA. V gave up 1 base and J gave up 4 bases, with 10 bases separating them. This clone was picked up a small number of times. PCR used 60 Vbeta primers and 13 Jbeta primers. The protocol was immunoSEQ multiplex PCR, while the TCRdb copy is restricted to in-frame clones and leaves out a portion. The sample has 200,000 to 250,000 clones, less than 80% seen once. Input material: PBMCs. The J gene is TRBJ2-2, the V gene TRBV7-3; D uncertain. This receptor was identified in a girl under 10 years old in good health and CMV-seronegative. In DNA form, the CDR3 reads TGTGCCAGCAGCTTAATCCCAGGTGGCACCGGGGAGCTGTTTTTT. The encoded protein is CASSLIPGGTGELFF.